This is a list of T cell receptor beta chains from one sample in a study of shared clonotypes between healthy human individuals. Using immunoSEQ multiplex PCR, the repertoire was profiled, and TCRdb retains in-frame clones only, with some absent. The top ten clones hold approximately 1.5% of a sample with about 1 million clones, 65% to 75% of them seen once. The specimen was memory CD4+ T cells sorted from blood. These receptors were obtained from a man between 18 and 29 years old in good health. Each CDR3 is given with its conserved first and last residue. Fields, in order: clone size, J gene, V gene, D gene, CDR3 DNA, CDR3 protein. The D gene is left open where the match is weak. Clone size is shown for a subset of rows, as once, few, many or a class of expanded clone.

>-|TRBJ2-7|TRBV7-8|-
TGTGCCAGCAGTAAGAAACGCACGGACTACGAGCAGTACTTC
CASSKKRTDYEQYF
>-|TRBJ2-7|TRBV9|-
TGTGCCAGCAGCGTATCCTCTGCCCCCGGGACTCTCGAGCAGTACTTC
CASSVSSAPGTLEQYF
>-|TRBJ2-7|TRBV30|TRBD1
TGTGCCTGGAGTACAGGGGTCCCGTACGAGCAGTACTTC
CAWSTGVPYEQYF
>-|TRBJ2-5|TRBV11-3|-
TGTGCCAGCAGCTTAGATGGAGGGCGGGCGACCCAGTACTTC
CASSLDGGRATQYF
>-|TRBJ2-2|TRBV19|-
TGTGCCAGTAACCCCCAGGCCACCGGGGAGCTGTTTTTT
CASNPQATGELFF
>-|TRBJ2-7|TRBV28|TRBD1
TGTGCCAGCAGTTTATATACAGAGAGGGGGGACAGGTCCTACGAGCAGTACTTC
CASSLYTERGDRSYEQYF
>-|TRBJ1-4|TRBV4-1|-
TGCGCCAGCAGCCAAGAAACCACAGGAGGTGAAAAACTGTTTTTT
CASSQETTGGEKLFF
>few|TRBJ1-6|TRBV7-2|-
TGTGCCAGCAGCAGAAGTAATTCACCCCTCCACTTT
CASSRSNSPLHF
>-|TRBJ2-7|TRBV6-5|TRBD2
TGTGCCAGCAGCCGGACTAGCGGGACTACCTACGAGCAGTACTTC
CASSRTSGTTYEQYF
>-|TRBJ2-5|TRBV10-3|-
TGTGCCATCAGTGGGGTGACGGGGGAGACCCAGTACTTC
CAISGVTGETQYF
>-|TRBJ2-5|TRBV19|-
TGTGCCAGTAGTATAGGGGGAGAGACCCAGTACTTC
CASSIGGETQYF
>-|TRBJ1-2|TRBV21-1|-
TGTGCCAGCAGCAAAAACCGACAGGAGGGCTATGGCTACACCTTC
CASSKNRQEGYGYTF
>-|TRBJ1-1|TRBV11-3|-
TGTGCCAGCAGCTTAGGTGGAAAGAACACTGAAGCTTTCTTT
CASSLGGKNTEAFF
>-|TRBJ2-1|TRBV13|-
TGTGCCAGCAGCTTAGGAAGTGCTGCCTACAATGAGCAGTTCTTC
CASSLGSAAYNEQFF
>few|TRBJ2-5|TRBV19|-
TGTGCCAGTAGTATCCCGGGCAGGGGGGGAGGAGAGACCCAGTACTTC
CASSIPGRGGGETQYF
>-|TRBJ1-5|TRBV18|-
TGTGCCAGCTCACCACCTGGACAGTTTAGCAATCAGCCCCAGCATTTT
CASSPPGQFSNQPQHF
>-|TRBJ2-7|TRBV5-1|TRBD2
TGCGCCAGCAGCCCTAGGAGCGGGGTGGGGGAGCAGTACTTC
CASSPRSGVGEQYF
>-|TRBJ2-7|TRBV10-3|-
TGTGCCATCAGTGGCGGGGTTCGAGCTAACGAGCAGTACTTC
CAISGGVRANEQYF
>-|TRBJ2-5|TRBV27|TRBD2
TGTGCCAGCCTGGGGACTAGTCGGCCTTTCCAAGAGACCCAGTACTTC
CASLGTSRPFQETQYF
>few|TRBJ1-2|TRBV30|-
TGTGCCTGGAGTCCAGGAACTAACTATGGCTACACCTTC
CAWSPGTNYGYTF
>few|TRBJ2-1|TRBV11-2|TRBD1
TGTGCCAGCAGCCCGGACAGGGGGTCGCTGTTCTTC
CASSPDRGSLFF
>-|TRBJ2-6|TRBV6-5|TRBD1
TGTGCCAGCAGGACAGGGGACGGGGCCAACGTCCTGACTTTC
CASRTGDGANVLTF
>-|TRBJ2-5|TRBV28|TRBD2
TGTGCCAGCAGATTTCGCGGGGGGGGCCAAGAGACCCAGTACTTC
CASRFRGGGQETQYF
>few|TRBJ2-7|TRBV5-4|TRBD1
TGTGCCAGCAGCCCAGAACAGGGGGCATCCTACGAGCAGTACTTC
CASSPEQGASYEQYF
>-|TRBJ2-5|TRBV2|-
TGTGCCAGCAGTGGTATGGGGTCGAAGACCCAGTACTTC
CASSGMGSKTQYF
>few|TRBJ1-4|TRBV12-5|-
TGTGCTAGTGGTTGCCGAAACAGGGAGGGGGATGAAAAACTGTTTTTT
CASGCRNREGDEKLFF
>-|TRBJ2-3|TRBV10-3|TRBD2
TGTGCCATACTCCGGACTAGCGGGGGCACAGATACGCAGTATTTT
CAILRTSGGTDTQYF
>-|TRBJ1-2|TRBV2|TRBD1
TGTGCCAGCAGTCCAGAGAGGACAGGGAACTATGGCTACACCTTC
CASSPERTGNYGYTF
>-|TRBJ1-1|TRBV6-5|-
TGTGCCAGCAGACCTAAACCCAGGACATGGACCCAAGCTTTCTTT
CASRPKPRTWTQAFF
>-|TRBJ2-7|TRBV28|TRBD1
TGTGCCAGCAGTTTAAGCGGTGGGACAGGGGGCCACGAGCAGTACTTC
CASSLSGGTGGHEQYF
>-|TRBJ2-2|TRBV19|TRBD1
TGTGCCAGTACTGGGACAGGGCACACCGGGGAGCTGTTTTTT
CASTGTGHTGELFF
>-|TRBJ2-7|TRBV19|-
TGTGCCAGTAGTATACGGGCCAGACTCGAGCAGTACTTC
CASSIRARLEQYF
>-|TRBJ2-7|TRBV18|-
TGTGCCAGCTCCGGGACCGGGGAATGGCAGTACTTC
CASSGTGEWQYF
>-|TRBJ2-1|TRBV2|TRBD2
TGTGCCAGCTCGCCTGGAGGACTAGCGGGAGATGAGCAGTTCTTC
CASSPGGLAGDEQFF
>few|TRBJ2-7|TRBV5-1|-
TGCGCCAGCAGCCCGGGGGACAGCTCCTACGAGCAGTACTTC
CASSPGDSSYEQYF
>-|TRBJ2-3|TRBV28|TRBD2
TGTGCCAGCAGTTTACGTCCCGGGACTAGCGGGGACCCAGATACGCAGTATTTT
CASSLRPGTSGDPDTQYF
>few|TRBJ1-4|TRBV19|-
TGTGCCAGTAGTATTGGGGACCGGGGGGAAAAACTGTTTTTT
CASSIGDRGEKLFF
>-|TRBJ1-2|TRBV5-1|-
TGCGCCAGCAGCCCCGACAGGACGCCTTATGGCTACACCTTC
CASSPDRTPYGYTF
>once|TRBJ2-2|TRBV2|TRBD2
TGTGCCAGCAGTGAATTGGCAAGCGGGGGGGCCGGGGAGCTGTTTTTT
CASSELASGGAGELFF
>once|TRBJ2-3|TRBV2|TRBD2
TGTGCCAGCAGTGTCCAAGCGGGAGGGGTAGATACGCAGTATTTT
CASSVQAGGVDTQYF
>-|TRBJ2-3|TRBV19|TRBD2
TGTGCCAGTACCCGGACTAGCGGTAGCACAGATACGCAGTATTTT
CASTRTSGSTDTQYF
>-|TRBJ1-2|TRBV27|TRBD1
TGTGCCAGCAGCGCTACAGGGGAGGGCTACACCTTC
CASSATGEGYTF
>-|TRBJ2-3|TRBV11-2|-
TGTGCCAGCAGCTGGGCAGGCCGGAAAGCAACAGATACGCAGTATTTT
CASSWAGRKATDTQYF
>many|TRBJ1-3|TRBV6-5|-
TGTGCCAGCAGTTACTCGAGGGTGTACAACACCATATATTTT
CASSYSRVYNTIYF
>few|TRBJ2-7|TRBV6-1|TRBD1
TGTGCCAGCATCCCGGACAGGGGGCAGCAGTACTTC
CASIPDRGQQYF
>few|TRBJ1-3|TRBV11-2|-
TGTGCCAGCAGCCGACGAGACGCCAACACCATATATTTT
CASSRRDANTIYF
>-|TRBJ2-2|TRBV9|TRBD2
TGTGCCAGCAGCCCGACTAGCGGGGGGGCCTCCACCGGGGAGCTGTTTTTT
CASSPTSGGASTGELFF
>-|TRBJ1-2|TRBV12-5|-
TGTGCTAGTGGCCTGACGGAGATCTATGGCTACACCTTC
CASGLTEIYGYTF
>-|TRBJ2-7|TRBV7-9|TRBD1
TGTGCCAGCAGCTCAACGGGACAGCAGTTTTGGCAGTACTTC
CASSSTGQQFWQYF
>-|TRBJ2-3|TRBV2|-
TGTGCCAGCAGTGGGAGAGACTTAAATACGCAGTATTTT
CASSGRDLNTQYF
>once|TRBJ2-7|TRBV7-9|TRBD1
TGTGCCAGCAGCCCGGGACAGGGCCTCTCCTACGAGCAGTACTTC
CASSPGQGLSYEQYF
>-|TRBJ2-7|TRBV18|TRBD2
TGTGCCAGCTCACCGGGGACTAGCGGGAGAAGATCCTACGAGCAGTACTTC
CASSPGTSGRRSYEQYF
>-|TRBJ2-5|TRBV19|-
TGTGCCAGTAGCCAACGAGGGCTCCAAGAGACCCAGTACTTC
CASSQRGLQETQYF
>few|TRBJ1-1|TRBV7-9|-
TGTGCCAGCAGCCACGACACCATTTACACTGAAGCTTTCTTT
CASSHDTIYTEAFF